This TCR beta chain appears in the sequencing data of a study of identical twins. Every one of the donors was a healthy Caucasian. Points from the study as a whole: Abundant beta clonotypes from cord blood bore fewer insertions; memory repertoires lacked this pattern.

V was shortened by 6 bases and J by 3 bases, with 18 bases between the two germline ends. CDR3 size: 15 residues. TCRdb ran MiXCR on the 5' RACE reads and lists one entry per CDR3 protein. Of hundreds of thousands of distinct CDR3 sequences listed, 8% to 9% are singletons. This clonotype was observed a few times. Antigen specificity is unknown. This same sample was also part of a study on yellow fever vaccine responses in identical twins.

This TCR came from a woman under 30 in good health. Sequenced sample: PBMCs. This chain uses TRBV12-3 or TRBV12-4 with TRBJ2-7; a possible D gene is TRBD1 (6 bases). Here the CDR3 DNA reads TGTGCCAGCAGCTCGCCCTCAGGGGCCCTCTACGAGCAGTACTTC. Its translation is CASSSPSGALYEQYF.